The 5 T cell receptor beta chains reported below all come from one sample, sequenced in a study of OX40 agonist ivuxolimab in advanced cancers. Clones were sequenced by immunoSEQ multiplex PCR, and TCRdb holds only the in-frame ones, with some missing. The sample lists 50,000 to 65,000 clones, around four fifths occurring once. The sample was CD4+ or CD8+ T cells sorted from blood, taken in a trial of the OX40 agonist ivuxolimab. These receptors were taken from an adult with an advanced solid tumor such as melanoma, head and neck, liver or kidney cancer.

This chain uses TRBV4-2 with TRBJ2-3; the match to TRBD2 covers 16 bases. Trimming took 0 bases from V and 3 from J; bases not matched to a gene: 3. CDR1 LGHNA and CDR2 YNFKEQ come from the germline V gene. This CDR3 region has 18 residues. CDR3 nucleotides: TGTGCCAGCAGCCAAGATGGGACTAGCGGGGGGGCGACAGATACGCAGTATTTT. This sequence encodes CASSQDGTSGGATDTQYF.

The rearrangement joins TRBV18 to TRBJ2-2, with 9 bases that match TRBD1. Losses at the gene ends were 2 bases for V and 5 bases for J; bases not matched to a gene: 6. The CDR3 covers 16 residues. Looked up from germline, CDR1 is KGHSH and CDR2 is LQKENI. In nucleotides, the CDR3 is TGTGCCAGCTCACCAAAAACAGGGGGCGAAACCGGGGAGCTGTTTTTT. Translation: CASSPKTGGETGELFF.

This chain links TRBV4-1 with TRBJ2-5; 7 nucleotides agree with TRBD2. With 1 base clipped from V and 0 bases from J, the junction kept 11 bases outside the gene matches. The germline gives CDR1 MGHRA, CDR2 YSYEKL. CDR3 size: 18 residues. The CDR3 bases are TGCGCCAGCAGCCAAGGTTCCTTGGCTAGCGGCCACCAAGAGACCCAGTACTTC. Amino acids: CASSQGSLASGHQETQYF.

The rearrangement uses TRBV9 and TRBJ2-7, with D possibly being TRBD1 or TRBD2 (6 bases each). Germline V gene lookup returns CDR1 SGDLS and CDR2 YYNGEE. Trimming pared 5 bases from V and 1 base from J, leaving 16 bases between. CDR3 length equals 15 residues. The CDR3, as DNA: TGTGCCAGCAGTAGGGGGGAACGGGGATCCTACGAGCAGTACTTC. Protein: CASSRGERGSYEQYF.

This clone was detected once. The genes are TRBV7-2 and TRBJ2-7; possible D gene TRBD2, 5 bases. The CDR3 loop spans 12 amino acids. CDR1 and CDR2 (germline): SGHTA, FQGNSA. Trimming left V 8 bases short and J 5 bases short, with 13 bases between. The DNA for the CDR3 is TGTGCCAGCGGGCTAGCTCTCCACGAGCAGTACTTC. It is translated as CASGLALHEQYF.